The next 19 T cell receptor beta chains were all read from a single sample in a study of T cell repertoires in cytomegalovirus infection. TCRdb processed the reads anew with MiXCR; each CDR3 protein has one entry. The data show approximately 200,000 distinct CDR3 sequences, 28% seen once. The material sequenced was PBMCs. These TCRs come from a human donor in good health (CMV status not recorded). Some clones in this sample may be carry-over from other donors' samples.

This clonotype showed up just a few times. This chain uses TRBV6-1 with TRBJ1-6; TRBD1 agrees at 7 bases. V gave up 4 bases and J gave up 10 bases; unmatched junction bases: 16. The CDR3 spans 17 residues. Germline assignment: CDR1 MNHNS and CDR2 SASEGT. CDR3 nucleotide sequence: TGTGCCAGCAGTGGACAACCGGGACAGACCTTTTACTCACCCCTCCACTTT. The encoded protein is CASSGQPGQTFYSPLHF.

V gene TRBV2 combines with J gene TRBJ1-6; D unresolved. The CDR3 covers 13 residues. V shed 3 bases and J shed 5 bases, with 5 bases lying between them. Germline V CDR1 and CDR2: SNHLY, FYNNEI. In nucleotides, the CDR3 is TGTGCCAGCAGTGAGGCCGATAATTCACCCCTCCACTTT. Amino acid sequence: CASSEADNSPLHF.

The chain combines TRBV6-2 or TRBV6-3 with TRBJ2-2; 8 bases are a match to TRBD1. Unmatched junction bases numbered 3, after V lost 6 bases and J lost 3 bases. The CDR3 spans 14 residues. Per the germline V gene, CDR1 is MNHEY and CDR2 is SVGEGT. Here the CDR3 DNA reads TGTGCCAGCAGGGGGGACAGGTACACCGGGGAGCTGTTTTTT. The encoded protein is CASRGDRYTGELFF.

This clonotype was seen a few times. This rearrangement joins TRBV6-5 to TRBJ2-7; D is perhaps TRBD2 (5 bases). V lost 2 bases, J lost 3 bases, and 11 bases lay in between. Germline assignment: CDR1 MNHEY and CDR2 SVGAGI. CDR3 length equals 14 residues. CDR3 nucleotide sequence: TGTGCCAGCAGTTACGGTATACGGGGCTACGAGCAGTACTTC. Protein: CASSYGIRGYEQYF.

This sequence joins TRBV3-1 and TRBJ2-1; 9 bases match TRBD1. The CDR3 is 17 amino acids. Germline loops: CDR1 LGHDT, CDR2 YNNKEL (reference sequence). The junction had 10 bases not matched to a gene; V was cut back by 4 bases and J by 3 bases. The CDR3 protein is CASSLLHDRGVYNEQFF. CDR3 nucleotide sequence: TGTGCCAGCAGCCTCCTCCACGACAGGGGGGTCTACAATGAGCAGTTCTTC.

V is TRBV14 and J is TRBJ1-2, with TRBD1 matching 7 bases. Trimming took 0 bases from V and 8 from J; bases not matched to a gene: 9. The CDR3 is 15 amino acids. Germline V gene lookup returns CDR1 SGHDN and CDR2 FVKESK. The CDR3 protein is CASSQDAGRGDGYTF. Here the CDR3 DNA reads TGTGCCAGCAGCCAAGATGCGGGCAGGGGGGACGGCTACACCTTC.

There are a few counts of this clonotype. The J gene is TRBJ2-2, the V gene TRBV14; possibly TRBD2 for D (5 bases). Trimming shortened V by 4 bases and J by 0 bases, and 12 bases separated the two germline ends. CDR1 SGHDN and CDR2 FVKESK come from the germline V gene. The CDR3 has 16 residues. The CDR3 coding sequence is TGTGCCAGCAGCCTCGTCTCGGGATCGAACACCGGGGAGCTGTTTTTT. Translated, it gives CASSLVSGSNTGELFF.

The J gene is TRBJ2-7, the V gene TRBV20-1; TRBD2 matches 13 bases. Germline V gene sequence: CDR1 DFQATT, CDR2 SNEGSKA (reference sequence). CDR3 length: 13 residues. Trimming removed 6 bases from V and 3 bases from J; junction bases left unmatched: 2. CDR3 in DNA: TGCAGTGCCGGGACTAGCGGGGTCTACGAGCAGTACTTC. It translates to CSAGTSGVYEQYF.

A few counts support this clonotype. J is TRBJ1-5 and V is TRBV25-1; TRBD1 is a possible D gene (5 bases). The CDR3 totals 16 residues. V shed 5 bases and J shed 0 bases, with 14 bases lying between them. Germline loops: CDR1 MGHDK, CDR2 SYGVNS. CDR3 sequence (DNA): TGTGCCAGCAGTTCCATTTCCGACAGTAGCAATCAGCCCCAGCATTTT. Its translation: CASSSISDSSNQPQHF.

The gene calls are TRBV25-1 and TRBJ2-2, with D tentatively TRBD1 or TRBD2 (5 bases each). Trimming pared 2 bases from V and 7 bases from J, leaving 17 bases between. This CDR3 region has 16 residues. CDR1 MGHDK and CDR2 SYGVNS come from the germline V gene. The DNA for the CDR3 is TGTGCCAGCAGTGAAATTAGGGACCCGGGAAGCGGGGAGCTGTTTTTT. Protein product: CASSEIRDPGSGELFF.

This clonotype was detected a few times. This chain connects TRBV12-3 or TRBV12-4 to TRBJ1-6, with 9 bases matching TRBD1. V shed 2 bases and J 10 bases; nucleotides not matched to a gene: 9. This CDR3 comprises 16 residues. The CDR3 region has the DNA TGTGCCAGCAGTTTAAGGGACAGGGCACTGGGGTCACCCCTCCACTTT. As protein: CASSLRDRALGSPLHF.

The V call is TRBV29-1, the J call TRBJ1-1; 9 bases line up with TRBD1. Germline V gene lookup returns CDR1 SQVTM and CDR2 ANQGSEA. CDR3 size: 14 residues. Trimming took 4 bases from V and 4 from J; bases not matched to a gene: 7. The CDR3 nucleotides read TGCAGCGTTGGACAGGGGGGAAAGGGCACTGAAGCTTTCTTT. This codes for CSVGQGGKGTEAFF. The variable domain in full, with the rest retrieved from reference TRBV29-1 and TRBJ1-1, is SAVISQKPSRDICQRGTSLTIQCQVDSQVTMMFWYRQQPGQSLTLIATANQGSEATYESGFVIDKFPISRPNLTFSTLTVSNMSPEDSSIYLCSVGQGGKGTEAFFGQGTRLTVV.

This rearrangement joins TRBV19 to TRBJ2-3, with a possible D match to TRBD2 (5 bases). The CDR3 is 15 residues long. V was cut by 1 base and J by 5 bases, with 13 bases left in between. Germline CDR1 reads LNHDA; CDR2 reads SQIVND (reference sequence). CDR3 loop: CASSIARVGEDTQYF. In nucleotides, the CDR3 is TGTGCCAGTAGTATAGCCCGGGTGGGAGAAGATACGCAGTATTTT.

The rearrangement joins TRBV20-1 to TRBJ2-5, with D uncertain. CDR1 and CDR2 (germline): DFQATT, SNEGSKA (reference sequence). Trimming took off 0 bases at V and 4 bases at J, with 3 bases between the two ends. The CDR3 extends over 11 amino acids. The CDR3 sequence is CSARDRETQYF. CDR3 bases: TGCAGTGCTAGAGATCGAGAGACCCAGTACTTC.

The table lists this clonotype with a few counts. V is TRBV6-6 and J is TRBJ2-7; either TRBD1 or TRBD2 may fit D (6 bases each). V was shortened by 3 bases and J by 6 bases, with 9 bases between the two germline ends. The CDR3 contains 12 residues. Germline CDR1 is MNHNY and CDR2 is SVGAGI (reference sequence). As DNA, the CDR3 is TGTGCCAGCAGTTATGGGGGGCCCGAGCAGTACTTC. Translation gives CASSYGGPEQYF.

This chain's CDR3 is CASSLEQGVEKLFF. The DNA for the CDR3 is TGCGCCAGCAGCTTGGAACAGGGTGTAGAAAAACTGTTTTTT. The J gene is TRBJ1-4, the V gene TRBV5-1; TRBD1 is a possible D gene (6 bases). Trimming removed 0 bases at V and 8 bases at J, with 11 bases between. This CDR3 has 14 amino acids. CDR1 SGHRS and CDR2 YFSETQ come from the germline V gene.

The CDR3 sequence is CASSPVRDTEAFF. CDR3 DNA sequence: TGTGCCAGCAGCCCGGTCCGGGACACTGAAGCTTTCTTT. The chain links TRBV12-3 or TRBV12-4 to TRBJ1-1; D is undetermined. The CDR3 sequence is 13 residues long. Trimming stripped 6 bases from V and 3 bases from J, with 11 bases between.

V and J are TRBV3-1 and TRBJ1-5, with D possibly matching TRBD1 (6 bases). Trimming shortened V by 3 bases and J by 3 bases, and 9 bases separated the two germline ends. There are 14 residues in the CDR3. Germline-derived CDR1 and CDR2 are LGHDT and YNNKEL (reference sequence). In DNA form, the CDR3 reads TGTGCCAGCAGCCACCACAGGGACAATCAGCCCCAGCATTTT. It yields the protein CASSHHRDNQPQHF. The whole variable domain, remainder taken from reference TRBV3-1 and TRBJ1-5, is DTAVSQTPKYLVTQMGNDKSIKCEQNLGHDTMYWYKQDSKKFLKIMFSYNNKELIINETVPNRFSPKSPDKAHLNLHINSLELGDSAVYFCASSHHRDNQPQHFGDGTRLSIL.

This clonotype has just a few counts. The chain couples TRBV20-1 to TRBJ1-5, with D perhaps matching TRBD1 (5 bases). CDR3 length: 15 residues. V gave up 1 base and J gave up 1 base, with 11 bases separating them. CDR1 and CDR2 from the germline V gene are DFQATT and SNEGSKA (reference sequence). CDR3 protein: CSARAGFTSNQPQHF. Here the CDR3 DNA reads TGCAGTGCTAGAGCAGGGTTCACGAGCAATCAGCCCCAGCATTTT.